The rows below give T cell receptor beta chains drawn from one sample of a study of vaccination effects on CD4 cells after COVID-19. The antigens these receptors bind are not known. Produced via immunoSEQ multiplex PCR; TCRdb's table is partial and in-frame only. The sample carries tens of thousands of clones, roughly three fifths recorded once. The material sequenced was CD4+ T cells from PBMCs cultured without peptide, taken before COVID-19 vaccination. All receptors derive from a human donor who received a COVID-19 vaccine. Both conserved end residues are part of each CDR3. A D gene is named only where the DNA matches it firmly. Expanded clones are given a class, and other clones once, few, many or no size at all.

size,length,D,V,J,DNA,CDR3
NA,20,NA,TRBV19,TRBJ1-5,TGTGCCAGTAGTATCGCTTCTGTTCTACAGGGCAAAGGGTTCAATCAGCCCCAGCATTTT,CASSIASVLQGKGFNQPQHF
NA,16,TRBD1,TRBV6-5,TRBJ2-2,TGTGCCAGCAGTTACCCAGGGGGCCCCCGGGTCGGGGAGCTGTTTTTT,CASSYPGGPRVGELFF
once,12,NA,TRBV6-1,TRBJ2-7,TGTGCCAGCAGTGAACGTGGCTACGAGCAGTACTTC,CASSERGYEQYF
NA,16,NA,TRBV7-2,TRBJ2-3,TGTGCCAGCAGCTTAGTGACGGGAGCTAGCACAGATACGCAGTATTTT,CASSLVTGASTDTQYF
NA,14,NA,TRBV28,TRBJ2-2,TGTGCCAGCAGTTTCGCGTGGAACACCGGGGAGCTGTTTTTT,CASSFAWNTGELFF
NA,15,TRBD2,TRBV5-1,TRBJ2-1,TGCGCCAGCAGCTGGACTAGCGGGAGGACAGGTGAGCAGTTCTTC,CASSWTSGRTGEQFF
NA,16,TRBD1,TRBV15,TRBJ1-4,TGTGCCACCAGCCCACGGGGCGGGGGACAGGATGAAAAACTGTTTTTT,CATSPRGGGQDEKLFF
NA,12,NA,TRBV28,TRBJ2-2,TGTGCCAGCAACCTCTTTACCGGGGAGCTGTTTTTT,CASNLFTGELFF
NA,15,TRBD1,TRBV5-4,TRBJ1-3,TGTGCCAGCAGCCGGGACAGCCTCTCTGGAAACACCATATATTTT,CASSRDSLSGNTIYF
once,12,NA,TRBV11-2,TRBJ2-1,TGTGCCAGCAGCTCTTACAGGGATGAGCAGTTCTTC,CASSSYRDEQFF
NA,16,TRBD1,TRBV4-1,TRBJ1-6,TGCGCCAGCAGCCTTGACAGGGGGCTGGTTAATTCACCCCTCCACTTT,CASSLDRGLVNSPLHF
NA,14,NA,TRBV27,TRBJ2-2,TGTGCCAGCAGCTCAGACAGAGGCACCGGGGAGCTGTTTTTT,CASSSDRGTGELFF
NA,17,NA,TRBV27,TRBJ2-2,TGTGCCAGCAGTCTCACCCGACTAGGTCCGAACACCGGGGAGCTGTTTTTT,CASSLTRLGPNTGELFF
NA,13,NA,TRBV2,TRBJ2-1,TGTGCCAGCAGCCTACTAGCTAGCAGTGAGCAGTTCTTC,CASSLLASSEQFF
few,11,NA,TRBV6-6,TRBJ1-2,TGTGCCAGCAGTACCAACTATGGCTACACCTTC,CASSTNYGYTF
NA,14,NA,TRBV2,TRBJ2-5,TGTGCCAGCAAAATCCACAGCGAGCAAGAGACCCAGTACTTC,CASKIHSEQETQYF
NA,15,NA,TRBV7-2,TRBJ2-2,TGTGCCAGCAGCTTAGATCGCCTGAAGACCGGGGAGCTGTTTTTT,CASSLDRLKTGELFF
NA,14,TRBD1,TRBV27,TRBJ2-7,TGTGCCAGCAGTCAGTTCGGGGCAGGGGGCTCCCAGTACTTC,CASSQFGAGGSQYF
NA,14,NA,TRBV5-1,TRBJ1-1,TGCGCCAGCAGCTTCGGCCCTAGGGGCACTGAAGCTTTCTTT,CASSFGPRGTEAFF
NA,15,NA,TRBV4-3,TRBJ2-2,TGCGCCAGCAGCCAAGAGGCAGGGAACACCGGGGAGCTGTTTTTT,CASSQEAGNTGELFF
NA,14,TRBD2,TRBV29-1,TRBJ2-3,TGCAGCGTTGTTTCTGGCGGGAGGGCCGGTACGCAGTATTTT,CSVVSGGRAGTQYF
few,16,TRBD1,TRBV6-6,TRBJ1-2,TGTGCCAGCAGATCCCGACAGGGGGCATGGGATAATGGCTACACCTTC,CASRSRQGAWDNGYTF
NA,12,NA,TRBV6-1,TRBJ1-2,TGTGCCAGCAGTGAAAATCTCTATGGCTACACCTTC,CASSENLYGYTF
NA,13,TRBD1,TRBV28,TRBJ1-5,TGTGCCAGCAGTCGGACAGGGTGGCAGCCCCAGCATTTT,CASSRTGWQPQHF
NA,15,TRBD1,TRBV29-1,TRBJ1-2,TGCAGCGTTGAAGAGAGGGGAGAGGGGGCTGCGGGCTACACCTTC,CSVEERGEGAAGYTF
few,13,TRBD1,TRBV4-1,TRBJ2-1,TGCGCCAGCAGACAGGGGTTTAGGGATGAGCAGTTCTTC,CASRQGFRDEQFF
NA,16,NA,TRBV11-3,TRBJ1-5,TGTGCCAGCAGCTCCCGGGGCTACGATGGCAATCAGCCCCAGCATTTT,CASSSRGYDGNQPQHF
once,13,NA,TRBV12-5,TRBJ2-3,TGTGCTAGTGGCCGCTCAGGGACAGATACGCAGTATTTT,CASGRSGTDTQYF
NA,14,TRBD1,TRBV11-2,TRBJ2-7,TGTGCCAGCAGGTCCCCCGGACAGGGCTACGAGCAGTACTTC,CASRSPGQGYEQYF
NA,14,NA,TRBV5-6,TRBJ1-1,TGTGCCAGCAGCTTGGAGGGGTTGAACACTGAAGCTTTCTTT,CASSLEGLNTEAFF
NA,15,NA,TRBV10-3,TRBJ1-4,TGTGCCATCAGTGATGGCCCGGGTCGGGCGGAAAAACTGTTTTTT,CAISDGPGRAEKLFF
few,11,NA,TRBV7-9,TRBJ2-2,TGTGCCAGCATCGCGACCGGGGAGCTGTTTTTT,CASIATGELFF
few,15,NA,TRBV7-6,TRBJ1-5,TGTGCCAGCAGCCGACCGCTTTATAGCAATCAGCCCCAGCATTTT,CASSRPLYSNQPQHF
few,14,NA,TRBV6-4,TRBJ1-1,TGTGCCAGCAGACCGGGACCTCTCTCCACTGAAGCTTTCTTT,CASRPGPLSTEAFF
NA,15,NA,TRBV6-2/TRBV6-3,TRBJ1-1,TGTGCCAGCAGTGCGACCCCGGGACAACGCGGTGAAGCTTTCTTT,CASSATPGQRGEAFF
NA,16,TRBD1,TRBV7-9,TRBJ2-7,TGTGCCAGCAGTCGTCTCCCCCGGGACAGGGAATCCGAGCAGTACTTC,CASSRLPRDRESEQYF
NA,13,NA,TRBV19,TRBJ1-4,TGTGCCAGTAGGGAAGCAACTAATGAAAAACTGTTTTTT,CASREATNEKLFF
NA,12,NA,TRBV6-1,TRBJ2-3,TGTGCCAGCAGTGAAGCCAGGGGTACGCAGTATTTT,CASSEARGTQYF
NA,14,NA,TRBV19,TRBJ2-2,TGTGCCAGTAGTATCGACGTTGGCACCGGGGAGCTGTTTTTT,CASSIDVGTGELFF
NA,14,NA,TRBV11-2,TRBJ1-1,TGTGCCAGCGGGGGTGGGGGCTCGAACACTGAAGCTTTCTTT,CASGGGGSNTEAFF
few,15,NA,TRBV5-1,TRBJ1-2,TGCGCCAGCAGCTTGGCGGGGACCTCTAACTATGGCTACACCTTC,CASSLAGTSNYGYTF
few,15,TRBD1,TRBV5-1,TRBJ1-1,TGCGCCAGCAGCTTGGTGACAACAGGGGGCACTGAAGCTTTCTTT,CASSLVTTGGTEAFF
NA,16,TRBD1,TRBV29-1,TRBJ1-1,TGCAGCACCACCCCGGGACAGGGTCTTACGAACACTGAAGCTTTCTTT,CSTTPGQGLTNTEAFF
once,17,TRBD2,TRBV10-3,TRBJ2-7,TGTGCCATCAGTGCCTGGACTAGCGGGACCTACTCCTACGAGCAGTACTTC,CAISAWTSGTYSYEQYF
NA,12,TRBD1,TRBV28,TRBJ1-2,TGTGCCAGCACTCAGGGGGCCTATGGCTACACCTTC,CASTQGAYGYTF
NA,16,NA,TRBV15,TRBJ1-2,TGTGCCACCAGCAGAGATCCAAAATCATCCCTTCGGGGCTACACCTTC,CATSRDPKSSLRGYTF
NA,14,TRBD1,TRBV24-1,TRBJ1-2,TGTGCCACCAGTGACCTGGACAGGGCCTATGGCTACACCTTC,CATSDLDRAYGYTF
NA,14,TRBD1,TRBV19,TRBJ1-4,TGTGCCAGTAGGCCAGGGGGATTCGGTGAAAAACTGTTTTTT,CASRPGGFGEKLFF
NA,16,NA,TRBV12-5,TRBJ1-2,TGTGCTAGTGGTTTGGTACTGGGGCCGGGATCCTATGGCTACACCTTC,CASGLVLGPGSYGYTF
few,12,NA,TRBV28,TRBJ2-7,TGTGCCAGCAGTCTCGGCTTAAACGAGCAGTACTTC,CASSLGLNEQYF
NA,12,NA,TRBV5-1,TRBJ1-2,TGCGCCAGCAGCTTAGGACGGGATGGCTACACCTTC,CASSLGRDGYTF
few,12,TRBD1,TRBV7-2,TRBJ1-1,TGTGCCAGCAGCTTAAGGCAGGGGGGAGCTTTCTTT,CASSLRQGGAFF
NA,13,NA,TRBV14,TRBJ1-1,TGTGCCAGCAGCCCCACAGGTTACGCTGAAGCTTTCTTT,CASSPTGYAEAFF
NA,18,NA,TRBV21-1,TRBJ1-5,TGTGCCAGCACCGACCAACCACTGGGGGGTTTTAGCAATCAGCCCCAGCATTTT,CASTDQPLGGFSNQPQHF
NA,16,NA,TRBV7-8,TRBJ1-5,TGTGCCAGCAGCGGGCGCCGGGACATGCGTTATCAGCCCCAGCATTTT,CASSGRRDMRYQPQHF
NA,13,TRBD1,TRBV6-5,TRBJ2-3,TGTGCCAGCAGTCGCAGGGGGCAGGATACGCAGTATTTT,CASSRRGQDTQYF